The 19 T cell receptor beta chains below come from one sample, sequenced in a study of PD-1 blockade in mismatch repair-deficient tumors. Profiled with immunoSEQ multiplex PCR; TCRdb holds only in-frame clones, not every one. This table holds 65,000 to 80,000 clones, 78% found once. The source was peripheral blood, collected 2 weeks after starting pembrolizumab. These receptors all come from an adult with mismatch repair-deficient cancer.

The chain recombines TRBV9 with TRBJ1-2; D gene unclear. The germline V gene has CDR1 SGDLS and CDR2 YYNGEE. There are 11 residues in the CDR3. The ends were cut back, 4 bases at V and 13 bases at J, with 14 bases in the middle. As DNA, the CDR3 is TGTGCCAGCAGCTTGGACGGTTCCATCACCTTC. Translation: CASSLDGSITF.

V and J are TRBV5-4 and TRBJ1-5, with a weak D call TRBD1 (6 bases). V dropped 0 bases and J dropped 2 bases, with 12 bases sitting between them. Germline V gene sequence: CDR1 SGHNT, CDR2 YYREEE (reference sequence). The CDR3 is 16 amino acids. DNA for the CDR3: TGTGCCAGCAGCTTGGCGGGGGCGGAAGGCAATCAGCCCCAGCATTTT. It yields the protein CASSLAGAEGNQPQHF.

The chain employs TRBV7-9 and TRBJ1-5; D is undetermined. Per germline, CDR1 SEHNR and CDR2 FQNEAQ (reference sequence). The V gene lost 1 base and the J gene lost 1 base, with 14 bases spanning the gap. This CDR3 comprises 17 residues. CDR3 DNA sequence: TGTGCCAGCAGCTTAGATACCGGACGGGGAAGCAATCAGCCCCAGCATTTT. Its protein product is CASSLDTGRGSNQPQHF.

V usage is TRBV5-1 and J usage is TRBJ2-1, with TRBD1 as a possible D gene (5 bases). V lost 2 bases and J lost 8, with 17 bases in between. The germline gives CDR1 SGHRS, CDR2 YFSETQ. The CDR3 runs to 15 residues. The CDR3 nucleotides read TGCGCCAGCAGCTTAACGGCTACACAAGGGGATGAGCAGTTCTTC. It specifies CASSLTATQGDEQFF.

V and J are TRBV7-9 and TRBJ2-7; TRBD1 is a possible D gene (5 bases). Germline-derived CDR1 and CDR2 are SEHNR and FQNEAQ (reference sequence). The CDR3 is 14 residues long. Trimming shortened V by 5 bases and J by 5 bases, and 16 bases separated the two germline ends. The CDR3 loop reads CASSAAQGFNEQYF. The DNA of the CDR3 is TGTGCCAGCAGCGCCGCCCAGGGATTCAACGAGCAGTACTTC.

V is TRBV12-5 and J is TRBJ2-3, with TRBD2 identical over 7 bases. This CDR3 has 14 residues. The trim removed 4 bases at V and 1 base at J, leaving 2 bases unmatched. From germline, CDR1 is LGHNT and CDR2 FRNRAP. CDR3: CASGSTSGTDTQYF. The CDR3 DNA reads as TGTGCTAGTGGTTCTACTAGCGGCACAGATACGCAGTATTTT.

The sample holds a few counts of this clone. This rearrangement joins TRBV6-6 to TRBJ2-1; a possible D gene is TRBD1 (8 bases). The V end was cut by 3 bases, the J end by 8 bases, with 14 bases between. Germline V gene sequence: CDR1 MNHNY, CDR2 SVGAGI (reference sequence). This CDR3 is built from 14 residues. The chain's CDR3 is CASSYPAGQDEQFF. CDR3 sequence (DNA): TGTGCCAGCAGTTATCCAGCGGGACAGGATGAGCAGTTCTTC.

The chain uses TRBV2 and TRBJ1-1; no clear D. The CDR3 extends over 12 amino acids. Trimming removed 2 bases at V and 5 bases at J, with 6 bases between. CDR1 and CDR2 from the germline V gene are SNHLY and FYNNEI. CDR3 residues: CASSERRTEAFF. CDR3 DNA: TGTGCCAGCAGTGAACGTAGAACTGAAGCTTTCTTT.

The gene calls are TRBV7-2 and TRBJ2-1; 8 positions agree with TRBD2. Germline V gene lookup returns CDR1 SGHTA and CDR2 FQGNSA. The CDR3 covers 15 residues. Trimming took 5 bases from V and 0 from J; bases not matched to a gene: 3. The CDR3 DNA reads as TGTGCCAGCAGCCTGGGACTAGGCTCCTACAATGAGCAGTTCTTC. Protein sequence: CASSLGLGSYNEQFF.

This clone appeared once. The V gene is TRBV6-1, the J gene TRBJ2-7; no reliable D call. The germline V gene has CDR1 MNHNS and CDR2 SASEGT. This CDR3 has 12 amino acids. Trimming left V 9 bases short and J 3 bases short, with 12 bases between. The CDR3 protein is CASRTAYYEQYF. CDR3 DNA sequence: TGTGCCAGTAGGACGGCTTACTACGAGCAGTACTTC.

As DNA, the CDR3 is TGTGCCAGCAGCTTAGGACTAGCGGGAGAATACGAGCAGTACTTC. Protein product: CASSLGLAGEYEQYF. The V call is TRBV5-4, the J call TRBJ2-7, with 13 bases aligning to TRBD2. The germline gives CDR1 SGHNT, CDR2 YYREEE (reference sequence). The V and J ends lost 2 bases and 4 bases, in that order; junction bases with no gene match: 3. This CDR3 region has 15 residues.

This clone has just one count. This chain links TRBV30 with TRBJ2-1; 9 positions agree with TRBD2. V was clipped by 0 bases and J by 5 bases; unmatched bases: 11. Germline V gene data show CDR1 as GTSNPN and CDR2 as SVGIG (reference sequence). This CDR3 region has 17 residues. CDR3 sequence: CAWSVPFSGSFHNEQFF. The CDR3 DNA reads TGTGCCTGGAGTGTACCGTTTAGCGGGAGTTTCCACAATGAGCAGTTCTTC.

The rearrangement uses TRBV30 and TRBJ2-3, with 8 bases aligning to TRBD2. This CDR3 has 15 residues. Germline CDR1 and CDR2: GTSNPN and SVGIG (reference sequence). V lost 1 base, J lost 7 bases, and 10 bases stayed unmatched. The CDR3 DNA reads TGTGCCTGGAGTGATGGTAGCGGGGCCGGATATACGCAGTATTTT. The encoded protein is CAWSDGSGAGYTQYF.

The rearrangement links TRBV4-2 to TRBJ2-3; D is undetermined. There are 14 residues in the CDR3. The germline CDR1 and CDR2 sequences are LGHNA and YNFKEQ. V lost 4 bases, J lost 1 base, and 9 bases lay in between. CDR3 in amino acids: CASSLKPGTDTQYF. The CDR3 DNA reads TGTGCCAGCAGCCTCAAACCCGGCACAGATACGCAGTATTTT.

V is TRBV25-1 and J is TRBJ1-4; D not resolved. The germline CDR1 and CDR2 sequences are MGHDK and SYGVNS. The length of the CDR3 is 16 residues. Trimming removed 1 base at V and 5 bases at J, with 14 bases between. The CDR3 nucleotides are TGTGCCAGCAGTGAATTTAGCTCCGTCACGAATGAAAAACTGTTTTTT. It yields the protein CASSEFSSVTNEKLFF.

The chain employs TRBV5-8 and TRBJ2-5, with TRBD2 matching over 9 bases. The CDR3 is made up of 16 amino acids. From germline, CDR1 is SGHTS and CDR2 YDEGEE. V lost 4 bases, J lost 2 bases, and 9 bases stayed unmatched. The CDR3 spells CASSRGTSIGQETQYF. For the CDR3, the DNA is TGTGCCAGCAGCCGCGGGACTAGCATCGGGCAAGAGACCCAGTACTTC. The full variable domain, rest sourced from reference TRBV5-8 and TRBJ2-5, is EAGVTQSPTHLIKTRGQQATLRCSPISGHTSVYWYQQALGLGLQFLLWYDEGEERNRGNFPPRFSGRQFPNYSSELNVNALELEDSALYLCASSRGTSIGQETQYFGPGTRLLVL.

The V call is TRBV7-2, the J call TRBJ2-1, with TRBD2 matching 13 bases. CDR3 length: 14 residues. In germline, CDR1 is SGHTA, CDR2 FQGNSA. V trimming: 4 bases; J trimming: 7 bases; junction bases outside the gene matches: 1. The CDR3 DNA reads as TGTGCCAGCAGCTGGACTAGCGGGAGTAATGAGCAGTTCTTC. Translation: CASSWTSGSNEQFF.

The chain uses TRBV5-5 and TRBJ2-2; D is possibly TRBD2 (5 bases). This CDR3 region has 15 residues. Germline CDR1 is SGHKS and CDR2 is YYEKEE (reference sequence). V was trimmed by 0 bases and J by 1 base, leaving 7 bases between them. CDR3 protein: CASSLASMNTGELFF. DNA of the CDR3: TGTGCCAGCAGCTTGGCTAGCATGAACACCGGGGAGCTGTTTTTT.

This clone was seen once. The rearrangement uses TRBV5-6 and TRBJ2-3; D is perhaps TRBD2 (5 bases). Germline CDR1 reads SGHDT; CDR2 reads YYEEEE. Trimming cost V 1 base and J 2 bases, with 8 bases left between them. The CDR3 contains 14 residues. CDR3: CASSLSAATDTQYF. The CDR3 region has the DNA TGTGCCAGCAGCTTGTCAGCGGCCACAGATACGCAGTATTTT.